Listed below are T cell receptor beta chains from one sample, sequenced in a study of cytomegalovirus exposure and HLA in healthy donors. The table came from immunoSEQ multiplex PCR; TCRdb's copy has only in-frame clones and leaves some out. The sample contains roughly 97,000 clones, approximately 76% of which appear only once. The sequenced sample was PBMCs. The receptors were gathered from a woman aged 18-30 years in good health and CMV-seropositive. Each CDR3 is given without its conserved first and last residue.

j_call: TRBJ2-5; cdr3_length: 11; v_call: TRBV5-7; cdr3_aa: ASSRRGRETQY
j_call: TRBJ2-7; cdr3_length: 12; v_call: TRBV5-1; cdr3_aa: ASSLGTLAYEQY
j_call: TRBJ2-5; cdr3_length: 14; v_call: TRBV13; cdr3_aa: ASSLRLLLGGETQY
j_call: TRBJ2-2; cdr3_length: 11; v_call: TRBV7-6; cdr3_aa: ASSLPGTGELF
j_call: TRBJ1-4; cdr3_length: 11; v_call: TRBV29-1; cdr3_aa: SVEDLRTPALF
j_call: TRBJ2-1; cdr3_length: 12; v_call: TRBV19; cdr3_aa: ATQPGLAKEEQF
j_call: TRBJ2-5; cdr3_length: 12; v_call: TRBV2; cdr3_aa: ASSVPGSGETQY
j_call: TRBJ2-2; cdr3_length: 10; v_call: TRBV27; cdr3_aa: ASRRGNGELF
j_call: TRBJ2-1; cdr3_length: 13; v_call: TRBV15; cdr3_aa: ATSRGGTSASEQF
j_call: TRBJ2-7; cdr3_length: 11; v_call: TRBV30; cdr3_aa: AWGETGNYEQY
j_call: TRBJ2-3; cdr3_length: 14; v_call: TRBV6-5; cdr3_aa: ASSYAGMTSTDTQY
j_call: TRBJ2-1; cdr3_length: 12; v_call: TRBV28; cdr3_aa: ASSGTDQYNEQF
j_call: TRBJ1-5; cdr3_length: 13; v_call: TRBV2; cdr3_aa: ASREGTPSNQPQH
j_call: TRBJ2-7; cdr3_length: 12; v_call: TRBV9; cdr3_aa: ASSVGTGGPEQY
j_call: TRBJ2-1; cdr3_length: 11; v_call: TRBV27; cdr3_aa: ASSMEFDNEQF
j_call: TRBJ2-7; cdr3_length: 10; v_call: TRBV10-3; cdr3_aa: ATGTGPIQQY
j_call: TRBJ2-7; cdr3_length: 15; v_call: TRBV28; cdr3_aa: ASSFSSGRAATYEQY
j_call: TRBJ1-2; cdr3_length: 10; v_call: TRBV28; cdr3_aa: ASSDNSDGYT
j_call: TRBJ1-1; cdr3_length: 13; v_call: TRBV9; cdr3_aa: ASSVGQGFLTEAF
j_call: TRBJ1-3; cdr3_length: 12; v_call: TRBV30; cdr3_aa: AWSSGIPGNTIY
j_call: TRBJ1-5; cdr3_length: 10; v_call: TRBV11-2; cdr3_aa: ASSLESQPQH
j_call: TRBJ1-2; cdr3_length: 12; v_call: TRBV19; cdr3_aa: ASSHGRVNYGYT
j_call: TRBJ2-1; cdr3_length: 14; v_call: TRBV30; cdr3_aa: ASQNEGTSIYNEQF
j_call: TRBJ1-4; cdr3_length: 13; v_call: TRBV5-1; cdr3_aa: ASSLTGVKDEKLF
j_call: TRBJ2-7; cdr3_length: 11; v_call: TRBV5-7; cdr3_aa: ASTTTGACEQY
j_call: TRBJ2-1; cdr3_length: 15; v_call: TRBV28; cdr3_aa: ASSSLGLAGGLDEQF
j_call: TRBJ1-2; cdr3_length: 12; v_call: TRBV28; cdr3_aa: ASSPGDRAYVYT
j_call: TRBJ2-7; cdr3_length: 11; v_call: TRBV6-5; cdr3_aa: ASTAPGAYEQY
j_call: TRBJ1-1; cdr3_length: 12; v_call: TRBV19; cdr3_aa: ASLQEVGNTEAF
j_call: TRBJ1-2; cdr3_length: 14; v_call: TRBV5-1; cdr3_aa: ASSGGGPSLDYGYT
j_call: TRBJ1-1; cdr3_length: 8; v_call: TRBV20-1; cdr3_aa: SVMGGVAF
j_call: TRBJ2-7; cdr3_length: 12; v_call: TRBV5-6; cdr3_aa: ASSLGVAAYEQY
j_call: TRBJ2-3; cdr3_length: 11; v_call: TRBV28; cdr3_aa: ASLAGGTDTQY
j_call: TRBJ2-7; cdr3_length: 13; v_call: TRBV6-5; cdr3_aa: ASRITGNPRQEQY
j_call: TRBJ2-6; cdr3_length: 13; v_call: TRBV7-9; cdr3_aa: ASSLVPSGANVLT
j_call: TRBJ2-7; cdr3_length: 12; v_call: TRBV27; cdr3_aa: ASSFSENSYEQY
j_call: TRBJ1-3; cdr3_length: 13; v_call: TRBV6-5; cdr3_aa: ASRQTGGSGNTIY
j_call: TRBJ2-7; cdr3_length: 13; v_call: TRBV5-1; cdr3_aa: ASSQLITGNYEQY
j_call: TRBJ2-5; cdr3_length: 13; v_call: TRBV4-1; cdr3_aa: ASSQDRDLQETQY